The rows below give T cell receptor beta chains drawn from one sample of a study of graft-versus-host responses after intestinal transplantation. Sequencing was performed with immunoSEQ multiplex PCR; in TCRdb, only in-frame clones are kept and a portion is missing. There are about 78,000 clones in the sample; almost 90% occur only once, and less than 4.5% lies in the top ten. These receptors' targets are unknown. Source: unstimulated CD8+ T cells sorted from spleen or lymph node cells, taken before transplant. These receptors all come from a human donor who was the organ donor for an intestinal transplant. Each CDR3 is given with its conserved first and last residue. A D gene is named only where the DNA matches it firmly. A clone size is listed for some rows: how often the clone was seen (once, few, many), or a class if it is expanded.

d_call: .
cdr3_length: 14
j_call: TRBJ1-2
v_call: TRBV7-2
clone_size: few
cdr3_aa: CASGQRRVVQGYTF
cdr3_nt: TGTGCCAGCGGTCAAAGGAGGGTGGTTCAAGGCTACACCTTC

d_call: .
cdr3_length: 15
j_call: TRBJ2-1
v_call: TRBV7-2
clone_size: .
cdr3_aa: CASSLITSSYNEQFF
cdr3_nt: TGTGCCAGCAGCCTCATTACCAGCTCCTACAATGAGCAGTTCTTC

d_call: .
cdr3_length: 16
j_call: TRBJ1-5
v_call: TRBV4-2
clone_size: .
cdr3_aa: CASSQDRSGVLQPQHF
cdr3_nt: TGTGCCAGCAGCCAAGATAGATCCGGGGTACTTCAGCCCCAGCATTTT

d_call: TRBD2
cdr3_length: 16
j_call: TRBJ2-1
v_call: TRBV4-2
clone_size: .
cdr3_aa: CASASGDSSSYNEQFF
cdr3_nt: TGTGCCAGCGCTAGCGGGGACTCCAGCTCCTACAATGAGCAGTTCTTC

d_call: .
cdr3_length: 16
j_call: TRBJ2-6
v_call: TRBV4-1
clone_size: .
cdr3_aa: CASSQDAGSGANVLTF
cdr3_nt: TGCGCCAGCAGCCAAGATGCAGGCTCTGGGGCCAACGTCCTGACTTTC

d_call: .
cdr3_length: 17
j_call: TRBJ2-6
v_call: TRBV9
clone_size: .
cdr3_aa: CASSANLGGSGANVLTF
cdr3_nt: TGTGCCAGCAGCGCCAACCTCGGGGGCTCTGGGGCCAACGTCCTGACTTTC

d_call: TRBD1
cdr3_length: 16
j_call: TRBJ1-2
v_call: TRBV7-8
clone_size: .
cdr3_aa: CASSSRHRDRGDGYTF
cdr3_nt: TGTGCCAGCAGCTCACGACACCGGGACAGGGGCGATGGCTACACCTTC

d_call: TRBD1
cdr3_length: 15
j_call: TRBJ2-1
v_call: TRBV11-2
clone_size: .
cdr3_aa: CASSATGTGAHEQFF
cdr3_nt: TGTGCCAGCAGCGCCACCGGGACAGGGGCCCATGAGCAGTTCTTC

d_call: TRBD2
cdr3_length: 18
j_call: TRBJ2-1
v_call: TRBV4-1
clone_size: .
cdr3_aa: CASSQDRLAGGAHNEQFF
cdr3_nt: TGCGCCAGCAGCCAAGATCGCCTAGCGGGGGGGGCACACAATGAGCAGTTCTTC

d_call: TRBD2
cdr3_length: 17
j_call: TRBJ2-3
v_call: TRBV4-1
clone_size: .
cdr3_aa: CASSLRASGGPVDTQYF
cdr3_nt: TGCGCCAGCAGCTTACGAGCTAGCGGGGGGCCGGTTGATACGCAGTATTTT

d_call: .
cdr3_length: 14
j_call: TRBJ1-4
v_call: TRBV27
clone_size: .
cdr3_aa: CASSPQGLGEKLFF
cdr3_nt: TGTGCCAGCAGCCCCCAGGGGTTGGGCGAAAAACTGTTTTTT

d_call: .
cdr3_length: 13
j_call: TRBJ1-1
v_call: TRBV4-1
clone_size: .
cdr3_aa: CASSQGANTEAFF
cdr3_nt: TGCGCCAGCAGCCAAGGAGCGAACACTGAAGCTTTCTTT

d_call: TRBD2
cdr3_length: 21
j_call: TRBJ2-3
v_call: TRBV14
clone_size: .
cdr3_aa: CASSQGASGGPLSLGTDTQYF
cdr3_nt: TGTGCCAGCAGCCAAGGGGCCAGCGGGGGCCCCCTCAGCCTAGGCACAGATACGCAGTATTTT

d_call: .
cdr3_length: 16
j_call: TRBJ2-3
v_call: TRBV5-6
clone_size: .
cdr3_aa: CASSGGEASSTDTQYF
cdr3_nt: TGTGCCAGCAGCGGGGGCGAGGCATCTAGCACAGATACGCAGTATTTT

d_call: .
cdr3_length: 13
j_call: TRBJ2-1
v_call: TRBV2
clone_size: .
cdr3_aa: CASRRVAYNEQFF
cdr3_nt: TGTGCCAGCAGAAGAGTAGCCTACAATGAGCAGTTCTTC

d_call: .
cdr3_length: 12
j_call: TRBJ1-2
v_call: TRBV6-1
clone_size: .
cdr3_aa: CASSVGARGYTF
cdr3_nt: TGTGCCAGCAGTGTGGGGGCGCGAGGCTACACCTTC

d_call: .
cdr3_length: 15
j_call: TRBJ2-3
v_call: TRBV27
clone_size: .
cdr3_aa: CASSSGWDSTDTQYF
cdr3_nt: TGTGCCAGCAGTTCGGGGTGGGATAGCACAGATACGCAGTATTTT

d_call: .
cdr3_length: 13
j_call: TRBJ2-3
v_call: TRBV15
clone_size: .
cdr3_aa: CATSRARGDTQYF
cdr3_nt: TGTGCCACCAGCAGAGCCCGGGGAGATACGCAGTATTTT

d_call: TRBD2
cdr3_length: 20
j_call: TRBJ2-5
v_call: TRBV15
clone_size: .
cdr3_aa: CATSRQSFPLLAGGQETQYF
cdr3_nt: TGTGCCACCAGCAGACAATCCTTCCCCTTACTAGCGGGGGGCCAAGAGACCCAGTACTTC

d_call: .
cdr3_length: 13
j_call: TRBJ2-3
v_call: TRBV28
clone_size: .
cdr3_aa: CASSLYITDTQYF
cdr3_nt: TGTGCCAGCAGTTTATACATCACAGATACGCAGTATTTT

d_call: .
cdr3_length: 16
j_call: TRBJ1-1
v_call: TRBV7-9
clone_size: .
cdr3_aa: CASSWGSRGVNTEAFF
cdr3_nt: TGTGCCAGCAGCTGGGGTAGTCGGGGGGTGAACACTGAAGCTTTCTTT